Sequencing of this T cell receptor (beta chain) was carried out in a study of vaccination and CD4 T cells after COVID-19. About the study: Subjects got two shots of BNT162b2 or mRNA-1273 vaccine. Investigators stimulated cells with overlapping spike peptides drawn from SARS-CoV-2, HCoV-NL63, HCoV-OC43 and HCoV-229E. Study-wide findings and caveats: In convalescent patients, a median 86.3% of post-vaccine SARS-CoV-2-reactive clones appeared only after vaccination.

The sample's treatment: roughly 11-day PBMC culture with coronavirus spike peptide pools or control peptides (ViraFEST assay). Using peptide pools, antigen-specific T cells were expanded in ViraFEST before TCRs were sequenced. Germline trimming cut 0 bases from V and 4 bases from J; bases unmatched to any gene: 2. The CDR3 runs to 14 residues. Per the germline V gene, CDR1 is LNHDA and CDR2 is SQIVND (reference sequence). The Oncomine TCR Beta short-read assay was what sequenced the DNA obtained from cultured CD4+ T cells. In TCRdb, the PCR reads were re-called with MiXCR into one record per CDR3 protein. The data contain 14,000 to 15,000 distinct CDR3 sequences, around 67% of them singletons. Concerning this clonotype: The antigen is undetermined.

The receptor's source is a human donor who had recovered from COVID-19. The sequencing input was CD4+ T cells from blood, cultured in vitro. This chain uses TRBV19 with TRBJ2-5, with TRBD1 identical over 7 bases. Written as DNA, the CDR3 is TGTGCCAGTAGTATAGACCGACAGGGAGAGACCCAGTACTTC. As protein: CASSIDRQGETQYF.